The sample holds a few counts of the clone carrying this TCR beta chain. What it binds is not known. Other DNA sequences in this specimen translate into the identical CDR3. The data originate from a study of beta chain features in type 1 diabetes. Overall study findings and caveats: Type 1 diabetes patients had moderately but significantly shorter TCRB CDR3s in all four CD4+ subsets. Using cDNA template may skew counts toward highly expressing activated cells. Type 1 diabetes patients showed fewer insertions and more deletions at VDJ junctions.

CD4+ naive, central memory, regulatory and stem cell-like memory cells were sorted via CD45RO/CCR7/CD25/CD127/CD95/CD27. The whole isolated RNA underwent reverse transcription, so sequencing captured expressed TCRB transcripts. Roughly 3.6 million reads, on average, came from each naive, central memory and regulatory T cell sample. Assay: immunoSEQ multiplex PCR; the TCRdb copy retains only in-frame clones and omits some. The data hold 600,000 or so clones, with around 15% observed a single time. This CDR3 has 12 amino acids. V was pared by 5 bases and J by 0 bases, with 3 bases between. Germline loops: CDR1 SGHTA, CDR2 FQGNSA.

The clonotype originates from a man aged 18-30 years with type 1 diabetes. What was sequenced was naive CD4+ T cells from blood. J is TRBJ2-3 and V is TRBV7-2, with no clear D. CDR3 amino acids: CASSLSTDTQYF. In DNA, the CDR3 is TGTGCCAGCAGCCTTAGCACAGATACGCAGTATTTT.